This is a list of T cell receptor beta chains from one sample in a study of beta chain features in type 1 diabetes. The data were produced by immunoSEQ multiplex PCR, yet TCRdb's version contains in-frame clones alone and is incomplete. The sample has 450,000 or so clones; roughly an eighth are singletons. Sequenced input: naive CD4+ T cells from blood. These receptors originate from a woman in her late teens or twenties in good health. Each CDR3 is given with its conserved first and last residue. A D gene is named only where the DNA matches it firmly. Rows may omit the clone size; those that give it use once, few, many or a size class.

V: TRBV4-1
D: NA
J: TRBJ2-5
size: few
DNA: TGCGCCAGCAGCAGGGCACTAAGGGAGACCCAGTACTTC
CDR3: CASSRALRETQYF

V: TRBV9
D: NA
J: TRBJ2-1
size: few
DNA: TGTGCCAGCAGCGCGTCTCGGACACATTACAATGAGCAGTTCTTC
CDR3: CASSASRTHYNEQFF

V: TRBV7-9
D: NA
J: TRBJ2-5
size: many
DNA: TGTGCCAGCAGCTCCCCGGGGCAGGGGAGAGGCGAGACCCAGTACTTC
CDR3: CASSSPGQGRGETQYF

V: TRBV29-1
D: NA
J: TRBJ2-6
size: few
DNA: TGCAGCGTGGGTGACAGGCGCTCTGGGGCCAACGTCCTGACTTTC
CDR3: CSVGDRRSGANVLTF

V: TRBV19
D: NA
J: TRBJ2-7
size: NA
DNA: TGTGCCAGTTCCAACCCAGGGGTTTACGAGCAGTACTTC
CDR3: CASSNPGVYEQYF

V: TRBV7-2
D: NA
J: TRBJ2-4
size: NA
DNA: TGTGCCAGCAGCTTGTGGGGAGCCAAAAACATTCAGTACTTC
CDR3: CASSLWGAKNIQYF

V: TRBV4-3
D: TRBD1
J: TRBJ2-2
size: few
DNA: TGCGCCAGCAGCAAGCAAACAGGGGGCGCGAACACCGGGGAGCTGTTTTTT
CDR3: CASSKQTGGANTGELFF

V: TRBV5-1
D: NA
J: TRBJ2-5
size: few
DNA: TGCGCCAGCAGCTTAGGGTCCCTAATGGGGACCCAGTACTTC
CDR3: CASSLGSLMGTQYF

V: TRBV5-1
D: TRBD1
J: TRBJ2-3
size: few
DNA: TGCGCCAGCAGCTCCCGACAGGGCTTCACAGATACGCAGTATTTT
CDR3: CASSSRQGFTDTQYF

V: TRBV30
D: TRBD1
J: TRBJ1-5
size: NA
DNA: TGTGCCTGGAGTGTATTAAGGACAGGGGGAGGCAATCAGCCCCAGCATTTT
CDR3: CAWSVLRTGGGNQPQHF

V: TRBV28
D: TRBD1
J: TRBJ1-4
size: few
DNA: TGTGCCAGCAGGGGCACAGGGGGCCGAGAAAAACTGTTTTTT
CDR3: CASRGTGGREKLFF

V: TRBV9
D: NA
J: TRBJ2-1
size: NA
DNA: TGTGCCAGCAGCGGCCGTGACCGCTCCTACAATGAGCAGTTCTTC
CDR3: CASSGRDRSYNEQFF

V: TRBV15
D: TRBD2
J: TRBJ2-3
size: few
DNA: TGTGCCACCAGCAGAGGGCTAGCGGGGTATACGCAGTATTTT
CDR3: CATSRGLAGYTQYF

V: TRBV28
D: NA
J: TRBJ1-5
size: few
DNA: TGTGCCAGCAGTTCGACCGGGGGCTTACATCAGCCCCAGCATTTT
CDR3: CASSSTGGLHQPQHF

V: TRBV23-1
D: NA
J: TRBJ2-2
size: few
DNA: TGCGCCAGCAGTCAATCGGAGGGTGCCGGGGAGCTGTTTTTT
CDR3: CASSQSEGAGELFF

V: TRBV5-1
D: TRBD1
J: TRBJ2-5
size: NA
DNA: TGCGCCAGCAGTGACAGGGTCAGCCAAGAGACCCAGTACTTC
CDR3: CASSDRVSQETQYF

V: TRBV5-6
D: NA
J: TRBJ1-1
size: few
DNA: TGTGCCAGCAGTTTGACAGAGAACACTGAAGCTTTCTTT
CDR3: CASSLTENTEAFF

V: TRBV30
D: NA
J: TRBJ1-1
size: NA
DNA: TGTGCCTGGAGTGTAGAAGTCTCTGAAGCTTTCTTT
CDR3: CAWSVEVSEAFF

V: TRBV6-1
D: NA
J: TRBJ1-6
size: NA
DNA: TGTGCCAGCAGCGTACAGGGTAGGGATTCACCCCTCCACTTT
CDR3: CASSVQGRDSPLHF

V: TRBV20-1
D: NA
J: TRBJ1-1
size: NA
DNA: TGCAGTGCTAGTCTGGTCACTGAAGCTTTCTTT
CDR3: CSASLVTEAFF

V: TRBV5-6
D: TRBD1
J: TRBJ2-5
size: few
DNA: TGTGCCAGCAGCTCAGGGGGCAGGGGAATCGCCGTCGACCAGTACTTC
CDR3: CASSSGGRGIAVDQYF

V: TRBV27
D: TRBD2
J: TRBJ2-7
size: few
DNA: TGTGCCAGCAGTCCATGGACTAGCGGGAGCTACGAGCAGTACTTC
CDR3: CASSPWTSGSYEQYF

V: TRBV5-1
D: NA
J: TRBJ1-2
size: NA
DNA: TGCGCCAGCAGCCCTCAGCCAGGCGTGGACTATGGCTACACCTTC
CDR3: CASSPQPGVDYGYTF

V: TRBV5-4
D: TRBD1
J: TRBJ2-7
size: NA
DNA: TGTGCCAGCAGCCCGGGACAGTACGAGCAGTACTTC
CDR3: CASSPGQYEQYF

V: TRBV13
D: TRBD2
J: TRBJ2-1
size: NA
DNA: TGTGCCAGCAGCTTAGTTGCGGGAGGCACCTCCTACAATGAGCAGTTCTTC
CDR3: CASSLVAGGTSYNEQFF

V: TRBV12-5
D: NA
J: TRBJ2-3
size: NA
DNA: TGTGCTAGTGGTTTGGGAGGCACAGATACGCAGTATTTT
CDR3: CASGLGGTDTQYF

V: TRBV21-1
D: NA
J: TRBJ1-2
size: few
DNA: TGTGCCAGCAGCTATGGGCCAGGGATAGATGGCTACACCTTC
CDR3: CASSYGPGIDGYTF

V: TRBV29-1
D: NA
J: TRBJ2-1
size: NA
DNA: TGCAGCGTTGAGGGCAGTCACTCCTACAATGAGCAGTTCTTC
CDR3: CSVEGSHSYNEQFF

V: TRBV29-1
D: TRBD1
J: TRBJ2-2
size: few
DNA: TGCAGCGTTGATAGGGGGCTAACCGGGGAGCTGTTTTTT
CDR3: CSVDRGLTGELFF

V: TRBV10-3
D: NA
J: TRBJ1-1
size: NA
DNA: TGTGCCATCACTAGGACGGAGGGGACTGAAGCTTTCTTT
CDR3: CAITRTEGTEAFF

V: TRBV7-8
D: NA
J: TRBJ2-3
size: NA
DNA: TGTGCCAGCAGCTCCAGGGGTTTCACAGATACGCAGTATTTT
CDR3: CASSSRGFTDTQYF

V: TRBV27
D: NA
J: TRBJ2-6
size: NA
DNA: TGTGCCAGCAGTTATTATGGGGCCAACGTCCTGACTTTC
CDR3: CASSYYGANVLTF

V: TRBV29-1
D: NA
J: TRBJ1-1
size: many
DNA: TGCAGCGTTGAAGACCAGGTTTTTGGAGCTTTCTTT
CDR3: CSVEDQVFGAFF

V: TRBV7-7
D: TRBD2
J: TRBJ2-5
size: few
DNA: TGTGCCAGCAGCCAAGCCGCGGGGGACCAAGAGACCCAGTACTTC
CDR3: CASSQAAGDQETQYF

V: TRBV5-4
D: NA
J: TRBJ2-5
size: NA
DNA: TGTGCCAGCAGCTTGGGTCCCCCCCAAGAGACCCAGTACTTC
CDR3: CASSLGPPQETQYF

V: TRBV6-6
D: NA
J: TRBJ2-3
size: few
DNA: TGTGCCAGCAAAGGCAACAGGGACACAGATACGCAGTATTTT
CDR3: CASKGNRDTDTQYF

V: TRBV5-4
D: NA
J: TRBJ1-2
size: few
DNA: TGTGCCAGCAGCCATCCTCCCGTCAGGGAAAACTATGGCTACACCTTC
CDR3: CASSHPPVRENYGYTF

V: TRBV5-8
D: NA
J: TRBJ2-2
size: NA
DNA: TGTGCCAGCAGCCCATACAGGGTGCAACCCGGGGAGCTGTTTTTT
CDR3: CASSPYRVQPGELFF

V: TRBV18
D: NA
J: TRBJ1-1
size: NA
DNA: TGTGCCAGCTCACCACCAGGGGTAAACACTGAAGCTTTCTTT
CDR3: CASSPPGVNTEAFF

V: TRBV7-8
D: NA
J: TRBJ2-1
size: NA
DNA: TGTGCCAGCAGCTTAGCCCCCGGCGGGGATGAGCAGTTCTTC
CDR3: CASSLAPGGDEQFF

V: TRBV27
D: NA
J: TRBJ1-1
size: NA
DNA: TGTGCCAGCAGTTTAAATGTGGGTTTCGGAGCTTTCTTT
CDR3: CASSLNVGFGAFF

V: TRBV9
D: NA
J: TRBJ2-5
size: NA
DNA: TGTGCCAGCAGCGTACGCCTCGCAGAGACCCAGTACTTC
CDR3: CASSVRLAETQYF

V: TRBV28
D: NA
J: TRBJ2-5
size: few
DNA: TGTGCCAGCAGTTTAGTGGCCAAAGAGACCCAGTACTTC
CDR3: CASSLVAKETQYF

V: TRBV7-2
D: TRBD1
J: TRBJ2-5
size: NA
DNA: TGTGCCAGCAGCCCGAGGACAGGGACCGGCGGGAAGACCCAGTACTTC
CDR3: CASSPRTGTGGKTQYF

V: TRBV7-9
D: NA
J: TRBJ2-5
size: few
DNA: TGTGCCAGCAGTCAGACCGACAATCCGGCACAGACCCAGTACTTC
CDR3: CASSQTDNPAQTQYF

V: TRBV5-6
D: NA
J: TRBJ2-5
size: NA
DNA: TGTGCCAGCAGCATTATACGAGAGACCCAGTACTTC
CDR3: CASSIIRETQYF

V: TRBV7-9
D: TRBD2
J: TRBJ2-1
size: NA
DNA: TGTGCCAGCAGCTTTTCCCGCCCTTCCGGACTAGCCGATGAGCAGTTCTTC
CDR3: CASSFSRPSGLADEQFF

V: TRBV18
D: TRBD1
J: TRBJ2-2
size: few
DNA: TGTGCCAGCTCACCGCGAGGGGGACAGACGAACACCGGGGAGCTGTTTTTT
CDR3: CASSPRGGQTNTGELFF

V: TRBV9
D: NA
J: TRBJ2-2
size: NA
DNA: TGTGCCAGCAGCGTGTACCGTTCGAACACCGGGGAGCTGTTTTTT
CDR3: CASSVYRSNTGELFF

V: TRBV7-3
D: NA
J: TRBJ1-6
size: few
DNA: TGTGCCAGCAGCTTTTACACTTCGAGCAATTCACCCCTCCACTTT
CDR3: CASSFYTSSNSPLHF

V: TRBV4-1
D: NA
J: TRBJ1-2
size: few
DNA: TGCGCCAGCAGCCTCGGGACGGCGTATGGCTACACCTTC
CDR3: CASSLGTAYGYTF

V: TRBV7-9
D: TRBD2
J: TRBJ2-5
size: NA
DNA: TGTGCCAGCAGCTCGACTAGCGGGAGGGCCGCTATTGGAGGGACCCAGTACTTC
CDR3: CASSSTSGRAAIGGTQYF

V: TRBV28
D: TRBD2
J: TRBJ2-3
size: few
DNA: TGTGCCAGCAGCATAAGCGGGGGCCTATGGACGCAGTATTTT
CDR3: CASSISGGLWTQYF

V: TRBV23-1
D: NA
J: TRBJ1-2
size: NA
DNA: TGCGCCAGCAGTCACCCGGGGCAACCCTCAGGTAGTACCTTC
CDR3: CASSHPGQPSGSTF

V: TRBV5-1
D: TRBD1
J: TRBJ1-3
size: NA
DNA: TGCGCCAGCAGCCGGACAGGGCCTGGAAACACCATATATTTT
CDR3: CASSRTGPGNTIYF

V: TRBV7-9
D: NA
J: TRBJ2-7
size: NA
DNA: TGTGCCAGCAGCTTCGTATTACCGGGACGCGGGACGAAAAGCTACGAGCAGTACTTC
CDR3: CASSFVLPGRGTKSYEQYF